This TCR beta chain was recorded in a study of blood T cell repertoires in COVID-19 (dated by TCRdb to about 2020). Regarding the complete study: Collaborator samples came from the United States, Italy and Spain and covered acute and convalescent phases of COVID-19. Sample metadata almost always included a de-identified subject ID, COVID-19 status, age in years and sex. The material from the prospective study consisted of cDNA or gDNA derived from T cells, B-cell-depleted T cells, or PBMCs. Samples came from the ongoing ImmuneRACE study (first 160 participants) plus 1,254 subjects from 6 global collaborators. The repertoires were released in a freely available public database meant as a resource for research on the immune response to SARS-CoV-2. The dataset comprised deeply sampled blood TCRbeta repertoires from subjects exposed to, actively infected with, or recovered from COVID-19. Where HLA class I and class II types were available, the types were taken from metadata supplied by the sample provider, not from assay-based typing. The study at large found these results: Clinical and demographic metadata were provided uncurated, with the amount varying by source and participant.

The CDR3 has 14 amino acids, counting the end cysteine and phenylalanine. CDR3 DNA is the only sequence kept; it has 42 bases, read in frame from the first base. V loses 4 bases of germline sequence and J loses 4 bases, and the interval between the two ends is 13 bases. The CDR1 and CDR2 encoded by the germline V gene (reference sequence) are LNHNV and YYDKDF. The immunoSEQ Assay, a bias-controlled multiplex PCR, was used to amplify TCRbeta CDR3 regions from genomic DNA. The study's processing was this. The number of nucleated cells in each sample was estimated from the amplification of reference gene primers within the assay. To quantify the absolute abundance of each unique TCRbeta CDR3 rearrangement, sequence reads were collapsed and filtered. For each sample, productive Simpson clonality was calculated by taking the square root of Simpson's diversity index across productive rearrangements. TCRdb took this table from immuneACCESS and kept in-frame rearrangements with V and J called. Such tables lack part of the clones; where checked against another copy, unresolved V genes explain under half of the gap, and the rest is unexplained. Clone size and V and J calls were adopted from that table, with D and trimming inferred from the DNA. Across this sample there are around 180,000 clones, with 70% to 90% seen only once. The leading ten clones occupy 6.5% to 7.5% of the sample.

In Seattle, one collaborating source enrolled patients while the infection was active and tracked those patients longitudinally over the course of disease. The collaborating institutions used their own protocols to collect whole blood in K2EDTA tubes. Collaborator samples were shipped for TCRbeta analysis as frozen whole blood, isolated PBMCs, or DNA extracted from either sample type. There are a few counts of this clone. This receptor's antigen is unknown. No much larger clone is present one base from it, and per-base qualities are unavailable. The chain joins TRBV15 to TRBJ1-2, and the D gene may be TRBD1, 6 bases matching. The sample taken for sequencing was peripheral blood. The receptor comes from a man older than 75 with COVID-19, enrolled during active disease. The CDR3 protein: CATSIFTGSYGYTF. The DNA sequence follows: TGTGCCACCAGCATCTTTACAGGGTCCTATGGCTACACCTTC.